One T cell receptor beta chain is described in this entry. As yet, its antigen is unknown. These data belong to a study of T cells in pancreatic ductal adenocarcinoma. Study-wide results and caveats: Compared with tumor, blood showed more total productive templates and about 8-fold more clonotypes. Tumor-versus-blood clonality comparisons may be biased toward lower tumor diversity.

The CDR3 loop spans 15 amino acids. J gave up 1 base and V 4 bases, and 4 bases lay outside the gene matches. Germline V gene sequence: CDR1 MDHEN, CDR2 SYDVKM. Using immunoSEQ multiplex PCR, the repertoire was profiled, and TCRdb retains in-frame clones only, with some absent. The table includes more than 25,000 clones, more than 80% detected once. Selected pancreatic ductal adenocarcinoma patients had undergone surgery without neoadjuvant therapy. The sample taken for sequencing was PBMCs. The clonotype was recovered from a human donor with pancreatic ductal adenocarcinoma. This sequence joins TRBV28 and TRBJ2-1; 7 nucleotides agree with TRBD1. The CDR3 nucleotides read TGTGCCAGCAGTTCCCCCAGGGGGTCCTACAATGAGCAGTTCTTC. It is translated as CASSSPRGSYNEQFF.